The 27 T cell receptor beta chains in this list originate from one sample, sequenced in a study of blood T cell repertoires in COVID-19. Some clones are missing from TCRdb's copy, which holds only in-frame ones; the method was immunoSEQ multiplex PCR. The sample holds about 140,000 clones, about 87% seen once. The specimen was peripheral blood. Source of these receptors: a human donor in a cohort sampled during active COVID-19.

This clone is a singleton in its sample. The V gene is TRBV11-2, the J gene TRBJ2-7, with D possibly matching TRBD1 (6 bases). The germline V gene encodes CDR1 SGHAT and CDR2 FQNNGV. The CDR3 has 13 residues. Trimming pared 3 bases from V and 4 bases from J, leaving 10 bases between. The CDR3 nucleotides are TGTGCCAGCAGCTTGGGGGCTGCGTACGAGCAGTACTTC. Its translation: CASSLGAAYEQYF. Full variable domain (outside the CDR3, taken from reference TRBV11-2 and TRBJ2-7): EAGVAQSPRYKIIEKRQSVAFWCNPISGHATLYWYQQILGQGPKLLIQFQNNGVVDDSQLPKDRFSAERLKGVDSTLKIQPAKLEDSAVYLCASSLGAAYEQYFGPGTRLTVT.

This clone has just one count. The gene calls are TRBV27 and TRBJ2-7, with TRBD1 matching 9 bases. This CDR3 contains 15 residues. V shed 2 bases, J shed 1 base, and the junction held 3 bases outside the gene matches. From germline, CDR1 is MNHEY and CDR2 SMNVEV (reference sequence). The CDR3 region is CASSLGTGPSYEQYF. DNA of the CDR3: TGTGCCAGCAGTTTAGGGACAGGGCCGTCCTACGAGCAGTACTTC.

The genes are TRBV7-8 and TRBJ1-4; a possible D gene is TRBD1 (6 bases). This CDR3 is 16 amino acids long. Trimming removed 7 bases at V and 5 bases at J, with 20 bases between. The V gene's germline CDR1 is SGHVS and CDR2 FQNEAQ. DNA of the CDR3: TGTGCCAGCACCCAAGGGTTCGACAGGATAAATGAAAAACTGTTTTTT. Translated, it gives CASTQGFDRINEKLFF. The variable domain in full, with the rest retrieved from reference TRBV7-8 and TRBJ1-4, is GAGVSQSPRYKVAKRGQDVALRCDPISGHVSLFWYQQALGQGPEFLTYFQNEAQLDKSGLPSDRFFAERPEGSVSTLKIQRTQQEDSAVYLCASTQGFDRINEKLFFGSGTQLSVL.

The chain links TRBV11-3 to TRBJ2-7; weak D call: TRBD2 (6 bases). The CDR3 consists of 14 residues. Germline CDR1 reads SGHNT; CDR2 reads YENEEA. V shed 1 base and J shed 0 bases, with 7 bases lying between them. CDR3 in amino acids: CASSLGAGSYEQYF. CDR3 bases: TGTGCCAGCAGCTTAGGAGCGGGCTCCTACGAGCAGTACTTC.

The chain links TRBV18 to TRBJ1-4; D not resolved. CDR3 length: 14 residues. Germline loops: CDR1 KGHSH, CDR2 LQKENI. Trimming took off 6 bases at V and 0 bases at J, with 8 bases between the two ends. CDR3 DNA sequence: TGTGCCAGCTCCCCAGCGACAACTAATGAAAAACTGTTTTTT. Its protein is CASSPATTNEKLFF. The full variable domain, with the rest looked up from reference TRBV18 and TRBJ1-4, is NAGVMQNPRHLVRRRGQEARLRCSPMKGHSHVYWYRQLPEEGLKFMVYLQKENIIDESGMPKERFSAEFPKEGPSILRIQQVVRGDSAAYFCASSPATTNEKLFFGSGTQLSVL.

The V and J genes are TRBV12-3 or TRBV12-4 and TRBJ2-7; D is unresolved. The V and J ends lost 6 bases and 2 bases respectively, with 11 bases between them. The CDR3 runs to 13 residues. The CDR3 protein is CASSPEVTYEQYF. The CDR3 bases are TGTGCCAGCAGCCCCGAGGTTACCTACGAGCAGTACTTC.

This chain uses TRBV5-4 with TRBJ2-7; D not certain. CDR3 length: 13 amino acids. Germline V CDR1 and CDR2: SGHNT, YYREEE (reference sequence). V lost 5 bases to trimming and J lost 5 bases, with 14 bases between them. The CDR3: CASSRPGSHEQYF. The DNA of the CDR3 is TGTGCCAGCAGTCGCCCCGGGTCCCACGAGCAGTACTTC.

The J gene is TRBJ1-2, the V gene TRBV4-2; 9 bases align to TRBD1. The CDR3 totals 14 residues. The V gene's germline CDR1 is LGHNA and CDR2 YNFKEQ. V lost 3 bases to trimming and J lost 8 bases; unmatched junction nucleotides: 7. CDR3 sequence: CASSHGTGLEGYTF. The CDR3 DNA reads TGTGCCAGCAGCCACGGGACAGGGTTGGAGGGCTACACCTTC.

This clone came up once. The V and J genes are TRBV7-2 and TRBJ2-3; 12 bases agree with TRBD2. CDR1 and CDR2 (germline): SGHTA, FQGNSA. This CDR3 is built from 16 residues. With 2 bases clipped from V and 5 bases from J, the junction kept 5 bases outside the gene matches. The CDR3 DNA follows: TGTGCCAGCAGCTTACTAGCGGGGGGGCAGGGAGATACGCAGTATTTT. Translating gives CASSLLAGGQGDTQYF.

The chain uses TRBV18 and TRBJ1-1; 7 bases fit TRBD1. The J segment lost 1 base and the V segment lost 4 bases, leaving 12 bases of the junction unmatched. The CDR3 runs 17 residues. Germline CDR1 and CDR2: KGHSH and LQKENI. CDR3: CASSLTTGRRENTEAFF. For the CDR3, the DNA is TGTGCCAGCTCACTTACGACAGGGCGACGGGAGAACACTGAAGCTTTCTTT.

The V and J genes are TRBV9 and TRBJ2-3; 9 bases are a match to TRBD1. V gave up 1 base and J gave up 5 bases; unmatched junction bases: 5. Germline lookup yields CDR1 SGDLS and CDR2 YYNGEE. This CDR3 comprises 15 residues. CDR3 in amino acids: CASSVTGGEGDTQYF. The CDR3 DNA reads TGTGCCAGCAGCGTAACAGGGGGCGAGGGAGATACGCAGTATTTT.

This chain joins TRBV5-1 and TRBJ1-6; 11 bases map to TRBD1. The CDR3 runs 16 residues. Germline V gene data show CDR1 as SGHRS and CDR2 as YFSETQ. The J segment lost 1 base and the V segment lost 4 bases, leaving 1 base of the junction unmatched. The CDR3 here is CASSGTGGSYNSPLHF. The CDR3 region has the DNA TGCGCCAGCAGCGGGACAGGGGGGTCCTATAATTCACCCCTCCACTTT.

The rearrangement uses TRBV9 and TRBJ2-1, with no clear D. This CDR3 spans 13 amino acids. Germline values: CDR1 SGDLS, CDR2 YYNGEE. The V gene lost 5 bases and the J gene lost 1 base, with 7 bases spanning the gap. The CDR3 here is CASSGPSYNEQFF. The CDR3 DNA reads TGTGCCAGCAGTGGGCCGTCCTACAATGAGCAGTTCTTC.

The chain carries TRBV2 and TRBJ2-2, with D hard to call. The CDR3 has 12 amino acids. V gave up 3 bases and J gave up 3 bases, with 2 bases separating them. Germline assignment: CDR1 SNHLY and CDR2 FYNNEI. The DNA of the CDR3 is TGTGCCAGCAGTGACTACACCGGGGAGCTGTTTTTT. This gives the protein CASSDYTGELFF.

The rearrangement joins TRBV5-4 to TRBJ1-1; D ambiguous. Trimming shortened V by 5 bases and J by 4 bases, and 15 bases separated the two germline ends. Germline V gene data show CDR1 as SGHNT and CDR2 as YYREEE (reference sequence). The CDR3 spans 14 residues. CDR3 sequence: CASRGRGAGTEAFF. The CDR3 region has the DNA TGTGCCAGCAGGGGCAGAGGAGCGGGCACTGAAGCTTTCTTT.

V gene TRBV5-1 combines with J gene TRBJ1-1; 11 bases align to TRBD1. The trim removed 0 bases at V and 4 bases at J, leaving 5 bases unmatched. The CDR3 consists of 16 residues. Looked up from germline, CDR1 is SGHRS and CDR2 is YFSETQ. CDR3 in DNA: TGCGCCAGCAGCTTGGGAGGGACAGGGGGGACCACTGAAGCTTTCTTT. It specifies CASSLGGTGGTTEAFF.

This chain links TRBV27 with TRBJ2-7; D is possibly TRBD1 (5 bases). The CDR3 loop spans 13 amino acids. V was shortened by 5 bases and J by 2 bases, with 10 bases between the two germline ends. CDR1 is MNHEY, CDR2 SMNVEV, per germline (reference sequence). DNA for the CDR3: TGTGCCAGCAGTCAGGGTACCACCTACGAGCAGTACTTC. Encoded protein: CASSQGTTYEQYF.

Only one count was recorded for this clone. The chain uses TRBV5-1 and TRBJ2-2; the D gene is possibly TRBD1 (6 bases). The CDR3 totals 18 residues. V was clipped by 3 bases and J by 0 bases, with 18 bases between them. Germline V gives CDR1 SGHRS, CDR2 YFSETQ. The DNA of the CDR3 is TGCGCCAGCAGCTCGATCTTTGGTGGACAGACGAACACCGGGGAGCTGTTTTTT. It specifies CASSSIFGGQTNTGELFF.

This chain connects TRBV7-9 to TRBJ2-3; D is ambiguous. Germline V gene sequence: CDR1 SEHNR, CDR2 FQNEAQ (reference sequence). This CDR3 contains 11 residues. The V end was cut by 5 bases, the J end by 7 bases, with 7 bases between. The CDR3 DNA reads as TGTGCCAGCAGCCCGTCCTATACGCAGTATTTT. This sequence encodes CASSPSYTQYF. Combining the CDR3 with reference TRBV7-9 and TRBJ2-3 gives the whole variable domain DTGVSQNPRHKITKRGQNVTFRCDPISEHNRLYWYRQTLGQGPEFLTYFQNEAQLEKSRLLSDRFSAERPKGSFSTLEIQRTEQGDSAMYLCASSPSYTQYFGPGTRLTVL.

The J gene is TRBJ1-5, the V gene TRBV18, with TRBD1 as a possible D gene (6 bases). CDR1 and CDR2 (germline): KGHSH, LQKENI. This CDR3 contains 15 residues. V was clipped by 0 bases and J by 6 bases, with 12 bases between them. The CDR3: CASSPPNRAGQPQHF. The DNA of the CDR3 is TGTGCCAGCTCACCACCGAACAGGGCGGGTCAGCCCCAGCATTTT. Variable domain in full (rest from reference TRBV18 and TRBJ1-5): NAGVMQNPRHLVRRRGQEARLRCSPMKGHSHVYWYRQLPEEGLKFMVYLQKENIIDESGMPKERFSAEFPKEGPSILRIQQVVRGDSAAYFCASSPPNRAGQPQHFGDGTRLSIL.

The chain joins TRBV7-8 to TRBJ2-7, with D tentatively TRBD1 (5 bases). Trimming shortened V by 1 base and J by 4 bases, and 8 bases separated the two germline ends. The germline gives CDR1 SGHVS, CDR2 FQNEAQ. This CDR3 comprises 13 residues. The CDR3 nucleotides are TGTGCCAGCAGCTTAGAGACAGCTTACGAGCAGTACTTC. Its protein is CASSLETAYEQYF.

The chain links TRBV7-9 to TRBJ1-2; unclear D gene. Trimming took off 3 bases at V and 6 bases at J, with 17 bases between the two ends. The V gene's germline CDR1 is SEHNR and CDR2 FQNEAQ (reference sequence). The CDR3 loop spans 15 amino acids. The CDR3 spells CASSFWREGADGYTF. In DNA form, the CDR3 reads TGTGCCAGCAGCTTTTGGAGAGAAGGAGCAGATGGCTACACCTTC.

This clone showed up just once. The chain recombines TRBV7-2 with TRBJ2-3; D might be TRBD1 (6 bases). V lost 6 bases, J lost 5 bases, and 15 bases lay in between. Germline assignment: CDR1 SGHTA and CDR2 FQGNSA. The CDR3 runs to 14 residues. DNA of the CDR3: TGTGCCAGCAGACCAGAGTGGGGGCTAGATACGCAGTATTTT. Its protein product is CASRPEWGLDTQYF.

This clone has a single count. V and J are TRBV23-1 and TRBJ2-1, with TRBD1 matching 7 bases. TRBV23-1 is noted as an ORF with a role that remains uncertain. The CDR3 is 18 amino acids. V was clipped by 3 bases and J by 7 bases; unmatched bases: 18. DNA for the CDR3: TGCGCCAGCAGTCACCTTTTTATATATGGGACAGCCGAGAATGAGCAGTTCTTC. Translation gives CASSHLFIYGTAENEQFF.

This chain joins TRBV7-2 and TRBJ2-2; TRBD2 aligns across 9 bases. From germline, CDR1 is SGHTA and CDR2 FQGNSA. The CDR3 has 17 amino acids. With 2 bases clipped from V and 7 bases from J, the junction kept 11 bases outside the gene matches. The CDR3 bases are TGTGCCAGCAGCTTACGAAGCGGGGGGACTCAGGGCGGGGAGCTGTTTTTT. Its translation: CASSLRSGGTQGGELFF.

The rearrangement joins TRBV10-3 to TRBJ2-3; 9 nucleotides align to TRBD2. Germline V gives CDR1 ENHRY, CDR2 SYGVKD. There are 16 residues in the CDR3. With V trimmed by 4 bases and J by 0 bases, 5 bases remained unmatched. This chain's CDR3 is CAISAGSGGSTDTQYF. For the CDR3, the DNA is TGTGCCATCAGTGCGGGAAGCGGGGGGAGCACAGATACGCAGTATTTT.

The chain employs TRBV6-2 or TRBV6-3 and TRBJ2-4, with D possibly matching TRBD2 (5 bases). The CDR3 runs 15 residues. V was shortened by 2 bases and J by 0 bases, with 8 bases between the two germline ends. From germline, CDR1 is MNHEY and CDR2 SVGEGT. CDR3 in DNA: TGTGCCAGCAGTTACGGAGGTTTAGCCAAAAACATTCAGTACTTC. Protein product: CASSYGGLAKNIQYF.